The 12 T cell receptor beta chains below all came from one sample that was sequenced in a study of cytomegalovirus exposure and HLA in healthy donors. The primer mix had 60 Vbeta and 13 Jbeta primers. TCRdb's table, derived via immunoSEQ multiplex PCR, lists solely in-frame clones and lacks some. Here the sample spans 35,000 to 45,000 clones, approximately 82% being singletons. Sequencing was done on a sample of PBMCs. These receptors were collected from a woman younger than 30 in good health and CMV-seropositive.

The genes are TRBV18 and TRBJ2-5; possible D gene TRBD2, 6 bases. The DNA matches TRBJ2-7 better at its end, which makes the J call doubtful. CDR1 and CDR2 (germline): KGHSH, LQKENI. The CDR3 spans 14 residues. CDR3 protein: CASSPPLAIHEQYF. CDR3 bases: TGTGCCAGCTCACCACCCCTAGCGATCCACGAGCAGTACTTC.

This chain uses TRBV15 with TRBJ2-4; D may be TRBD2 (5 bases). Trimming removed 2 bases from V and 6 bases from J, with 8 bases in between. This CDR3 is built from 13 residues. Germline V lookup: CDR1 LNHNV, CDR2 YYDKDF (reference sequence). CDR3 amino acids: CATSRREGNIQYF. The CDR3 region has the DNA TGTGCCACCAGCAGACGTGAGGGAAACATTCAGTACTTC.

CDR3 bases: TGTGCCAGCAGTTACCGACAGGCCTACGAGCAGTACTTC. Protein sequence: CASSYRQAYEQYF. The chain employs TRBV6-6 and TRBJ2-5, with D tentatively TRBD1 (6 bases). With the DNA end fitting TRBJ2-7 better, the J assignment may be wrong. Germline V gene sequence: CDR1 MNHNY, CDR2 SVGAGI (reference sequence). The CDR3 has 13 amino acids.

The rearrangement links TRBV7-8 to TRBJ2-5; tentatively, D is TRBD2 (7 bases). Germline CDR1 is SGHVS and CDR2 is FQNEAQ. V shed 7 bases and J shed 5 bases, with 20 bases lying between them. The CDR3 contains 15 residues. The DNA of the CDR3 is TGTGCCAGCACTGGACTGGGGGGGGGCTGGGAGACCCAGTACTTC. Its translation: CASTGLGGGWETQYF.

This clone has only one observation. The rearrangement joins TRBV6-4 to TRBJ1-2; D is undetermined. The CDR3 loop spans 13 amino acids. Trimming removed 7 bases at V and 7 bases at J, with 16 bases between. CDR1 and CDR2 from the germline V gene are MRHNA and SNTAGT. The CDR3 loop is CASISPYGSGYTF. The DNA for the CDR3 is TGTGCCAGCATTTCTCCCTACGGGAGTGGCTACACCTTC.

J is TRBJ2-2 and V is TRBV7-9; D call uncertain. Germline CDR1 is SEHNR and CDR2 is FQNEAQ (reference sequence). CDR3 length equals 14 residues. V was cut by 6 bases and J by 2 bases, with 10 bases left in between. CDR3 sequence (DNA): TGTGCCAGCAGGGAGCTGTTTAACACCGGGGAGCTGTTTTTT. Amino acids: CASRELFNTGELFF. Full variable domain (rest looked up from reference TRBV7-9 and TRBJ2-2): DTGVSQNPRHKITKRGQNVTFRCDPISEHNRLYWYRQTLGQGPEFLTYFQNEAQLEKSRLLSDRFSAERPKGSFSTLEIQRTEQGDSAMYLCASRELFNTGELFFGEGSRLTVL.

This clone appeared a single time. The rearrangement joins TRBV7-9 to TRBJ1-2; 8 bases are shared with TRBD1. The germline gives CDR1 SEHNR, CDR2 FQNEAQ (reference sequence). V shed 5 bases, J shed 3 bases, and the junction held 11 bases outside the gene matches. The CDR3 runs 16 residues. The CDR3 DNA follows: TGTGCCAGCAGCACAGGGACAGGCCAGGTATACTATGGCTACACCTTC. Residues: CASSTGTGQVYYGYTF. Full variable domain (outside the CDR3, taken from reference TRBV7-9 and TRBJ1-2): DTGVSQNPRHKITKRGQNVTFRCDPISEHNRLYWYRQTLGQGPEFLTYFQNEAQLEKSRLLSDRFSAERPKGSFSTLEIQRTEQGDSAMYLCASSTGTGQVYYGYTFGSGTRLTVV.

This chain uses TRBV6-6 with TRBJ1-6, with 7 bases fitting TRBD1. From germline, CDR1 is MNHNY and CDR2 SVGAGI (reference sequence). This CDR3 is 14 amino acids long. V shed 4 bases, J shed 9 bases, and the junction held 6 bases outside the gene matches. CDR3 protein: CASSWDRSGSPLHF. The CDR3 nucleotides read TGTGCCAGCAGTTGGGACAGATCAGGTTCACCCCTCCACTTT.

This chain uses TRBV13 with TRBJ1-2; possibly TRBD1 for D (6 bases). Trimming took off 0 bases at V and 4 bases at J, with 15 bases between the two ends. CDR1 is PRHDT and CDR2 is FYEKMQ in the germline V gene (reference sequence). CDR3 size: 16 residues. The CDR3 is CASSLGAHRDTYGYTF. The CDR3 DNA is TGTGCCAGCAGCTTAGGGGCACACAGGGACACCTATGGCTACACCTTC.

V usage is TRBV7-6 and J usage is TRBJ2-2, with 10 bases fitting TRBD2. The J segment lost 6 bases and the V segment lost 1 base, leaving 2 bases of the junction unmatched. Germline V lookup: CDR1 SGHVS, CDR2 FNYEAQ. This CDR3 has 15 amino acids. CDR3 region: CASSLGTSGPGELFF. DNA for the CDR3: TGTGCCAGCAGCTTAGGGACTAGCGGTCCCGGGGAGCTGTTTTTT. The variable domain in full, with the rest retrieved from reference TRBV7-6 and TRBJ2-2, is GAGVSQSPRYKVTKRGQDVALRCDPISGHVSLYWYRQALGQGPEFLTYFNYEAQQDKSGLPNDRFSAERPEGSISTLTIQRTEQRDSAMYRCASSLGTSGPGELFFGEGSRLTVL.

The J gene is TRBJ2-5, the V gene TRBV4-2; 7 bases align to TRBD2. Judging by the DNA end, TRBJ2-7 fits better; the J call may be wrong. This CDR3 has 15 amino acids. From germline, CDR1 is LGHNA and CDR2 YNFKEQ. CDR3 amino acids: CASSQGGDAGDEQYF. In DNA form, the CDR3 reads TGTGCCAGCAGCCAAGGAGGGGACGCGGGGGACGAGCAGTACTTC.

V is TRBV29-1 and J is TRBJ2-7; TRBD2 matches at 15 bases. With 3 bases clipped from V and 6 bases from J, the junction kept 3 bases outside the gene matches. Germline CDR1 is SQVTM and CDR2 is ANQGSEA. The CDR3 runs 14 residues. The CDR3: CSVEGLAGGLEQYF. CDR3 DNA sequence: TGCAGCGTTGAGGGACTAGCGGGGGGACTCGAGCAGTACTTC.